One sample yielded the 14 T cell receptor beta chains listed below, sequenced in a study of metastatic and nonmetastatic thyroid tumors (dated by TCRdb to 2018 to 2020). Library creation used PCR. Sequencing relied on an Illumina HiSeq 4000. TCRdb reanalyzed the raw reads on its own, using fastp at Q25 for trimming and MiXCR for clone calling, and kept in-frame beta chains. This sample has 17,000 or so clones in its table, and roughly 25% of those were observed once. The ten largest clonotypes hold roughly 14% of the sample. No patient had received any treatment before thyroid surgery. Sequencing was performed on adjacent normal tissue. All receptors come from a female donor with papillary thyroid cancer or a benign thyroid nodule (not recorded which). Some clones in this sample may be carry-over from other donors' samples.

This clone counts as medium-sized. The genes are TRBV20-1 and TRBJ2-2, with D perhaps matching TRBD2 (5 bases). The CDR3 is made up of 12 amino acids. Germline CDR1 DFQATT, CDR2 SNEGSKA (reference sequence). V lost 6 bases to trimming and J lost 4 bases, with 9 bases between them. CDR3 in DNA: TGCAGTGCCCAGGCGGGCACCGGGGAGCTGTTTTTT. It yields the protein CSAQAGTGELFF.

The chain carries TRBV27 and TRBJ2-7; TRBD1 might be the D (6 bases). The CDR3 length is 15 residues. Germline CDR1 and CDR2: MNHEY and SMNVEV (reference sequence). The V end was cut by 7 bases, the J end by 1 base, with 17 bases between. This chain's CDR3 is CASILGARISYEQYF. CDR3 DNA: TGTGCCAGCATCCTGGGGGCTCGGATTTCCTACGAGCAGTACTTC.

V and J are TRBV10-3 and TRBJ1-6; unclear D gene. Germline-derived CDR1 and CDR2 are ENHRY and SYGVKD. Trimming took 4 bases from V and 7 from J, leaving 23 bases between them. This CDR3 has 18 residues. CDR3 sequence reads: CAISGARELIGWNSPLHF. The CDR3 DNA is TGTGCCATCAGTGGGGCCCGGGAACTAATAGGGTGGAATTCACCCCTCCACTTT.

Relative to its sample, this clone is medium-sized (0.01 to 0.1%). V and J are TRBV6-1 and TRBJ2-1; 9 bases are shared with TRBD2. The CDR3 is 16 residues long. Germline CDR1 reads MNHNS; CDR2 reads SASEGT. V lost 3 bases to trimming and J lost 8 bases; unmatched junction nucleotides: 11. CDR3 in DNA: TGTGCCAGCAGTGATAAGGGACTAGCCAAGGAGTATGAGCAGTTCTTC. The encoded protein is CASSDKGLAKEYEQFF.

This chain links TRBV27 with TRBJ2-3; TRBD2 matches at 10 bases. From germline, CDR1 is MNHEY and CDR2 SMNVEV (reference sequence). The CDR3 consists of 12 residues. V dropped 5 bases and J dropped 14; count of bases not matched to a gene: 7. The CDR3 DNA reads as TGTGCCAGCAGTGGGAGCGGGGGGGCTCCGTATTTT. Its translation: CASSGSGGAPYF.

Turning to this clone: At one boundary the junction diverges from the germline segment, which might be a read error. The chain couples TRBV6-1 to TRBJ1-2; D ambiguous. The CDR3 consists of 14 residues. CDR1 and CDR2 from the germline V gene are MNHNS and SASEGT. In DNA, the CDR3 is TGTGCCAGCATTGAAGGTCTCTTATACTATGGCTACACCTTC. Protein product: CASIEGLLYYGYTF.

This chain uses TRBV11-2 with TRBJ2-7; 11 bases agree with TRBD2. The CDR3 has 17 amino acids. CDR1 and CDR2 from the germline V gene are SGHAT and FQNNGV. V lost 1 base, J lost 7 bases, and 12 bases stayed unmatched. The CDR3 is CASSLVAGGPVAGEQYF. The CDR3 nucleotides are TGTGCCAGCAGCTTAGTAGCGGGAGGGCCTGTGGCCGGGGAGCAGTACTTC.

This clone was picked up a small number of times. The chain recombines TRBV12-3 or TRBV12-4 with TRBJ2-5, with a possible D match to TRBD2 (7 bases). This CDR3 spans 14 amino acids. V lost 6 bases to trimming and J lost 2 bases, with 13 bases between them. CDR3 loop: CASRFSGTQETQYF. The CDR3 nucleotides are TGTGCCAGCAGATTCAGCGGGACACAAGAGACCCAGTACTTC.

This clone was seen a handful of times. The genes are TRBV6-5 and TRBJ2-3; 7 bases are a match to TRBD2. Germline V gene sequence: CDR1 MNHEY, CDR2 SVGAGI. V lost 3 bases to trimming and J lost 3 bases; unmatched junction nucleotides: 6. The CDR3 is 15 residues long. CDR3 in DNA: TGTGCCAGCAGTTATACAGCGGGAATAACAGATACGCAGTATTTT. It yields the protein CASSYTAGITDTQYF.

This clone is classed as large. The rearrangement joins TRBV27 to TRBJ2-1, with 13 bases lining up with TRBD2. The V and J ends lost 2 bases and 7 bases, in that order; junction bases with no gene match: 8. This CDR3 is 17 amino acids long. Per germline, CDR1 MNHEY and CDR2 SMNVEV (reference sequence). The CDR3 is CASSLILAGGPGNEQFF. The CDR3 DNA is TGTGCCAGCAGTTTAATACTAGCGGGAGGGCCGGGTAATGAGCAGTTCTTC.

This clone was counted between two and nine times. With a much larger clone just one base away, this may be a read error. The gene calls are TRBV6-6 and TRBJ2-5, with no clear D. V was pared by 3 bases and J by 5 bases, with 13 bases between. The CDR3 is 14 residues long. Germline CDR1 reads MNHNY; CDR2 reads SVGAGI (reference sequence). The CDR3 sequence: CASSYSRWLETQYF. The DNA for the CDR3 is TGTGCCAGCAGTTATAGTAGGTGGCTGGAGACCCAGTACTTC.

This clone has more than one count but fewer than ten. The chain uses TRBV30 and TRBJ2-7; the D gene is possibly TRBD2 (6 bases). The CDR3 has 13 amino acids. Trimming cost V 3 bases and J 7 bases, with 16 bases left between them. Germline V gene data show CDR1 as GTSNPN and CDR2 as SVGIG (reference sequence). In DNA form, the CDR3 reads TGTGCCTGGAGCTTGGGGGGAGTGGGGGAGCAGTACTTC. This codes for CAWSLGGVGEQYF.

The rearrangement uses TRBV12-3 or TRBV12-4 and TRBJ1-1; D gene unclear. This CDR3 contains 15 residues. V was trimmed by 5 bases and J by 5 bases, leaving 18 bases between them. The CDR3 DNA reads TGTGCCAGCAGTCCCCGTGGATGTGTCGGGACTGAAGCTTTCTTT. Protein product: CASSPRGCVGTEAFF.

This clone came up a few times. This sequence joins TRBV28 and TRBJ2-1, with 12 bases identical to TRBD1. Germline trimming cut 5 bases from V and 6 bases from J; bases unmatched to any gene: 5. Germline V gives CDR1 MDHEN, CDR2 SYDVKM. This CDR3 has 15 residues. The DNA for the CDR3 is TGTGCCAGCAGTAGGGGGGACAGGGGGCTCAATGAGCAGTTCTTC. Residues: CASSRGDRGLNEQFF.